A single sample gave rise to the 28 T cell receptor beta chains below, sequenced in a study of vaccination effects on CD4 cells after COVID-19. No antigen has been identified for these receptors. The assay was immunoSEQ multiplex PCR, and TCRdb's table has in-frame clones only and misses some. The sample carries around 41,000 clones, 82% recorded once. Culturing for ten to eleven days preceded CD4+ T cell isolation. The sequenced sample was CD4+ T cells from PBMCs cultured without peptide, obtained before COVID-19 vaccination. These receptors originate from a human donor who received a COVID-19 vaccine.

The chain carries TRBV19 and TRBJ2-7, with 8 bases that match TRBD1. V lost 4 bases to trimming and J lost 4 bases; unmatched junction nucleotides: 18. Germline V gives CDR1 LNHDA, CDR2 SQIVND (reference sequence). This CDR3 spans 18 amino acids. CDR3 bases: TGTGCCAGTAGTACCTCGCCCCGGACAGGGTCGGGACTTTACGAGCAGTACGTC. It translates to CASSTSPRTGSGLYEQYV.

CDR3 amino acids: CASSQVFGGGRYEQYV. In nucleotides, the CDR3 is TGCGCCAGCAGCCAAGTATTTGGCGGGGGAAGGTACGAGCAGTACGTC. This rearrangement joins TRBV4-1 to TRBJ2-7; 7 bases are a match to TRBD2. CDR1 and CDR2 (germline): MGHRA, YSYEKL. CDR3 length: 16 residues. V trimming: 1 base; J trimming: 4 bases; junction bases outside the gene matches: 10.

CDR3 loop: CASSPQGFYGYTF. CDR3 nucleotide sequence: TGTGCCAGTAGTCCACAGGGGTTCTATGGCTACACCTTC. The chain recombines TRBV19 with TRBJ1-2; TRBD1 aligns across 7 bases. The CDR3 contains 13 residues. Losses at the gene ends were 5 bases for V and 4 bases for J; bases not matched to a gene: 4. Germline CDR1 is LNHDA and CDR2 is SQIVND (reference sequence).

The genes are TRBV2 and TRBJ2-3; weak D call: TRBD2 (6 bases). V was clipped by 4 bases and J by 6 bases, with 14 bases between them. This CDR3 region has 14 residues. The germline V gene encodes CDR1 SNHLY and CDR2 FYNNEI. The CDR3, as DNA: TGTGCCAGCAGTGGAGGAGGGGCGGATGATACGCAGTATTTT. This translates into CASSGGGADDTQYF.

This chain uses TRBV14 with TRBJ1-4; 8 bases fit TRBD1. Trimming cost V 4 bases and J 5 bases; bases outside gene matches: 0. CDR1 SGHDN and CDR2 FVKESK come from the germline V gene. This CDR3 is built from 13 residues. The CDR3 is CASSRDRNEKLFF. The CDR3, as DNA: TGTGCCAGCAGCCGGGACAGGAATGAAAAACTGTTTTTT.

The chain uses TRBV6-5 and TRBJ2-7, with D unclear. Germline values: CDR1 MNHEY, CDR2 SVGAGI. The CDR3 length is 13 residues. V lost 6 bases, J lost 3 bases, and 12 bases lay in between. CDR3 region: CASRSSVGYEQYV. The CDR3 region has the DNA TGTGCCAGCAGATCTTCAGTGGGCTACGAGCAGTACGTC.

This clone has a single count. The chain combines TRBV5-1 with TRBJ2-5; TRBD2 matches 9 bases. This CDR3 has 13 residues. The germline gives CDR1 SGHRS, CDR2 YFSETQ. V shed 2 bases and J 9 bases; nucleotides not matched to a gene: 5. CDR3 nucleotides: TGCGCCAGCAGCTTCGGCGGGGGGGCTTCCCAGTACTTC. It encodes CASSFGGGASQYF. Together with reference TRBV5-1 and TRBJ2-5, the CDR3 gives the full variable domain: KAGVTQTPRYLIKTRGQQVTLSCSPISGHRSVSWYQQTPGQGLQFLFEYFSETQRNKGNFPGRFSGRQFSNSRSEMNVSTLELGDSALYLCASSFGGGASQYFGPGTRLLVL.

This clone is categorized as medium-sized. The chain couples TRBV10-3 to TRBJ1-2; D is undetermined. Between the trimmed V and J ends, which lost 4 bases and 1 base, there was a span of 19 bases. Germline lookup yields CDR1 ENHRY and CDR2 SYGVKD. CDR3 length: 17 amino acids. CDR3 nucleotide sequence: TGTGCCATCAGTGGGCCCGGGTCCTCGATACTTAACTATGGCTACACCTTC. Residues: CAISGPGSSILNYGYTF.

This clone came up a few times. The chain couples TRBV3-1 (or the pseudogene TRBV3-2) to TRBJ2-7, with 7 nucleotides matching TRBD2. The CDR3 is made up of 15 amino acids. Trimming cost V 4 bases and J 4 bases; bases outside gene matches: 10. Germline loops: CDR1 LGHDT, CDR2 YNNKEL (reference sequence). CDR3 nucleotides: TGTGCCAGCAGCCCGAGGTGGGGGGAGGGATACGAGCAGTACGTC. Its translation: CASSPRWGEGYEQYV.

The J gene is TRBJ2-4, the V gene TRBV9; no firm D call. The V end lost 3 bases, the J end lost 8 bases, and 18 bases lay between the germline ends. This CDR3 contains 15 residues. The germline V gene encodes CDR1 SGDLS and CDR2 YYNGEE. The CDR3 DNA follows: TGTGCCAGCAGCGACACCCTCACTGGAGCTGACATTCAGTACTTC. The encoded protein is CASSDTLTGADIQYF.

This chain joins TRBV10-1 and TRBJ2-4; no firm D call. With 3 bases removed from V and 9 bases from J, the gap between germline ends came to 9 bases. The CDR3 sequence is 12 residues long. Germline CDR1 is WNHNN and CDR2 is SYGVQD (reference sequence). The CDR3 nucleotides are TGCGCCAGCAGTGACTCCGAAGGCATTCAGTACTTC. Amino acid sequence: CASSDSEGIQYF.

This CDR3 is CASGSSGGMETQYF. As DNA, the CDR3 is TGCGCCAGCGGATCTAGCGGGGGGATGGAGACCCAGTACTTC. The chain uses TRBV5-1 and TRBJ2-5; 11 nucleotides agree with TRBD2. CDR1 is SGHRS, CDR2 YFSETQ, per germline. V shed 7 bases, J shed 5 bases, and the junction held 7 bases outside the gene matches. The CDR3 totals 14 residues.

This clone was counted once. The V gene is TRBV27, the J gene TRBJ1-4; TRBD1 might be the D (6 bases). Germline V CDR1 and CDR2: MNHEY, SMNVEV (reference sequence). Trimming removed 5 bases from V and 0 bases from J, with 19 bases in between. CDR3 length equals 18 residues. The CDR3 loop reads CASSATGPFFSTNEKLFF. The CDR3 DNA reads as TGTGCCAGCAGTGCTACAGGGCCTTTTTTTTCAACTAATGAAAAACTGTTTTTT.

J is TRBJ2-2 and V is TRBV30, with D perhaps matching TRBD2 (5 bases). The CDR3 runs 15 residues. Germline values: CDR1 GTSNPN, CDR2 SVGIG (reference sequence). V shed 0 bases and J shed 1 base, with 9 bases lying between them. The CDR3 region has the DNA TGTGCCTGGAGTGTACTAGGCCTGAACACCGGGGAGCTGTTTTTT. It is translated as CAWSVLGLNTGELFF.

The rearrangement joins TRBV29-1 to TRBJ2-1, with 12 bases aligning to TRBD2. Germline lookup yields CDR1 SQVTM and CDR2 ANQGSEA. This CDR3 is built from 17 residues. The junction had 12 bases not matched to a gene; V was cut back by 3 bases and J by 6 bases. The CDR3 is CSVETTYTSGGFNEQFF. The CDR3 DNA follows: TGCAGCGTTGAGACTACCTACACTAGCGGGGGGTTCAATGAGCAGTTCTTC.

The chain links TRBV21-1 to TRBJ2-7; the tabulated D call, TRBD2, remains unverified against the DNA. TRBV21-1 is given as a pseudogene. CDR3 size: 13 residues. The CDR3 sequence is CASSNPSGYEQYV. In DNA, the CDR3 is TGTGCCAGCAGCAACCCCTCGGGCTACGAGCAGTACGTC.

This clone was seen a few times. The chain carries TRBV7-8 and TRBJ1-2; D uncertain. The germline gives CDR1 SGHVS, CDR2 FQNEAQ. The CDR3 extends over 17 amino acids. Between the trimmed V and J ends, which lost 3 bases and 0 bases, there was a span of 17 bases. The CDR3 here is CASSLVVLQGPNYGYTF. DNA for the CDR3: TGTGCCAGCAGCTTGGTCGTCCTACAAGGACCTAACTATGGCTACACCTTC.

The chain joins TRBV25-1 to TRBJ1-4; the match to TRBD1 covers 9 bases. CDR3 length: 15 amino acids. J was trimmed by 7 bases and V by 5 bases; bases with no gene match: 8. The germline V gene has CDR1 MGHDK and CDR2 SYGVNS. The CDR3 region is CASSNPGQGSEKLFF. The DNA of the CDR3 is TGTGCCAGCAGTAATCCGGGACAGGGAAGTGAAAAACTGTTTTTT. The full variable domain, with the rest looked up from reference TRBV25-1 and TRBJ1-4, is EADIYQTPRYLVIGTGKKITLECSQTMGHDKMYWYQQDPGMELHLIHYSYGVNSTEKGDLSSESTVSRIRTEHFPLTLESARPSHTSQYLCASSNPGQGSEKLFFGSGTQLSVL.

V is TRBV28 and J is TRBJ2-3; TRBD1 matches 8 bases. Trimming at V came to 7 bases and at J to 3 bases, leaving 9 bases not matched to a gene. The CDR3 spans 15 residues. Per germline, CDR1 MDHEN and CDR2 SYDVKM. The CDR3 loop is CASKSQGAGTDTQYF. The CDR3 coding sequence is TGTGCCAGCAAGTCTCAGGGGGCCGGAACAGATACGCAGTATTTT.

This rearrangement joins TRBV7-9 to TRBJ2-3; 11 nucleotides line up with TRBD2. The V and J ends lost 2 bases and 5 bases, in that order; junction bases with no gene match: 6. This CDR3 has 16 residues. Germline-derived CDR1 and CDR2 are SEHNR and FQNEAQ (reference sequence). The CDR3 DNA sequence: TGTGCCAGCAGCTTATATAGCGGGGGGGCTGGAGATACGCAGTATTTT. Its protein product is CASSLYSGGAGDTQYF.

This chain joins TRBV11-3 and TRBJ2-2; D call uncertain. The V end was cut by 5 bases, the J end by 3 bases, with 4 bases between. The CDR3 has 12 amino acids. Germline V gives CDR1 SGHNT, CDR2 YENEEA. CDR3 coding DNA: TGTGCCAGCAGCCCCGACACCGGGGAGCTGTTTTTT. It is translated as CASSPDTGELFF.

The chain combines TRBV27 with TRBJ2-4; 12 nucleotides match TRBD2. V lost 4 bases to trimming and J lost 0 bases; unmatched junction nucleotides: 13. The CDR3 runs to 20 residues. Looked up from germline, CDR1 is MNHEY and CDR2 is SMNVEV (reference sequence). In nucleotides, the CDR3 is TGTGCCAGCAGTTCCCGACTAGCGGGGGCCCCGCAGTTAGCCAAAAACATTCAGTACTTC. Residues: CASSSRLAGAPQLAKNIQYF.

The chain is built from TRBV10-2 and TRBJ2-1; 7 nucleotides agree with TRBD2. The CDR3 has 14 residues. Germline V gives CDR1 WSHSY, CDR2 SAAADI. V shed 6 bases and J 5 bases; nucleotides not matched to a gene: 7. CDR3 sequence: CASRDTGTNNEQFF. The CDR3, as DNA: TGCGCCAGCAGGGACACCGGGACTAACAATGAGCAGTTCTTC.

The chain combines TRBV15 with TRBJ2-5; D remains ambiguous. Trimming took off 0 bases at V and 5 bases at J, with 10 bases between the two ends. The CDR3 loop spans 14 amino acids. The germline gives CDR1 LNHNV, CDR2 YYDKDF (reference sequence). In DNA, the CDR3 is TGTGCCACCAGCAGAGACGCGGCTCCTGAGACCCAGTACTTC. This codes for CATSRDAAPETQYF. The full variable domain, completed using reference TRBV15 and TRBJ2-5, is DAMVIQNPRYQVTQFGKPVTLSCSQTLNHNVMYWYQQKSSQAPKLLFHYYDKDFNNEADTPDNFQSRRPNTSFCFLDIRSPGLGDTAMYLCATSRDAAPETQYFGPGTRLLVL.

This chain connects TRBV5-1 to TRBJ1-3; D not resolved. In germline, CDR1 is SGHRS, CDR2 YFSETQ. V gave up 4 bases and J gave up 0 bases, with 23 bases separating them. The CDR3 totals 19 residues. The CDR3 DNA reads TGCGCCAGCAGCCCTGAACCCCCGGAACTGGCAAGCTCTGGAAACACCATATATTTT. Its translation is CASSPEPPELASSGNTIYF. Combining the CDR3 with reference TRBV5-1 and TRBJ1-3 gives the whole variable domain KAGVTQTPRYLIKTRGQQVTLSCSPISGHRSVSWYQQTPGQGLQFLFEYFSETQRNKGNFPGRFSGRQFSNSRSEMNVSTLELGDSALYLCASSPEPPELASSGNTIYFGEGSWLTVV.

The chain employs TRBV21-1 and TRBJ1-4; the listed D gene, TRBD1, was not tested against the DNA. TRBV21-1 is marked as a pseudogene. The CDR3 runs 16 residues. DNA for the CDR3: TGTGCCAGCAGCAAACACAGGGGGCTCTTTAACGAAAAACTGTTTTTT. This gives the protein CASSKHRGLFNEKLFF.

The V gene is TRBV7-2, the J gene TRBJ2-5; 9 nucleotides match TRBD2. CDR3 length: 16 amino acids. J gave up 1 base and V 5 bases, and 8 bases lay outside the gene matches. The germline gives CDR1 SGHTA, CDR2 FQGNSA. This CDR3 reads CASSPLRGGTQETQYF. The CDR3 DNA is TGTGCCAGCAGCCCCCTGCGGGGGGGCACCCAAGAGACCCAGTACTTC.

This chain connects TRBV2 to TRBJ1-5, with 7 bases lining up with TRBD1. Germline V gene sequence: CDR1 SNHLY, CDR2 FYNNEI. The CDR3 spans 14 residues. Unmatched junction bases numbered 2, after V lost 6 bases and J lost 0 bases. The CDR3 spells CASRTGISNQPQHF. CDR3 nucleotides: TGTGCCAGCAGGACAGGGATTAGCAATCAGCCCCAGCATTTT.